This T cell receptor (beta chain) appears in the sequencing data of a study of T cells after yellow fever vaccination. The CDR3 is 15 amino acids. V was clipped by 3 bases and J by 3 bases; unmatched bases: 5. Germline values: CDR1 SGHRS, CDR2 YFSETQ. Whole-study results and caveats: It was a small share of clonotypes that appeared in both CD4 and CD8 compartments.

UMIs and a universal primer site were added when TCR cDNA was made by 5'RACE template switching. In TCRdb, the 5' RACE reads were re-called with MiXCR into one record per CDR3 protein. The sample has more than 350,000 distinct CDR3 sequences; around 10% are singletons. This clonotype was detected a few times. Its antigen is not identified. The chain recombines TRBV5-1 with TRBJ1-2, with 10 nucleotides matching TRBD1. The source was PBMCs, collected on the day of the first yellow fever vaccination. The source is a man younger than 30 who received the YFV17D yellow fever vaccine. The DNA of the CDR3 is TGCGCCAGCAGCTACACCGGGACAGGGGACTATGGCTACACCTTC. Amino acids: CASSYTGTGDYGYTF.